The T cell receptor beta chain described here comes from a study of blood T cell repertoires in COVID-19 (dated by TCRdb to the early 2020s). Study-level background: Samples from collaborators originated in the United States, Italy and Spain and spanned both the acute and convalescent phases of COVID-19. The prospective study material was composed of cDNA or gDNA derived from T cells, B-cell-depleted T cells, or PBMCs. Deeply sampled blood TCRbeta repertoires from subjects exposed to, actively infected with, or recovered from COVID-19 were included in the dataset. The repertoires were released in a freely available public database meant as a resource for research on the immune response to SARS-CoV-2. The samples were drawn from the first 160 participants of the ongoing ImmuneRACE study and from some 1,300 subjects provided by 6 global collaborators. A de-identified subject ID, COVID-19 status, age in years and sex were almost always included in the sample metadata. Where HLA class I and class II types were available, the types were taken from metadata supplied by the sample provider, not from assay-based typing.

On this clone itself: Its antigen is not yet known. Base qualities are not at hand, and no much larger clone is one base apart.

V loses 0 bases, J loses 3 bases, and the germline ends lie 9 bases apart. Including cysteine and phenylalanine, the CDR3 has 14 amino acids. The only DNA kept is the CDR3, 42 bases in frame from the first base. Looking up the germline V gene (reference sequence) yields CDR1 MNHNY and CDR2 SVGAGI. TCRbeta CDR3 regions were amplified from genomic DNA by means of the immunoSEQ Assay, a bias-controlled multiplex PCR. As for the authors' bioinformatics: Within the assay, amplification of reference gene primers was used to estimate how many nucleated cells each sample contained. To quantify the absolute abundance of each unique TCRbeta CDR3 rearrangement, sequence reads were collapsed and filtered. For each sample, productive Simpson clonality was calculated by taking the square root of Simpson's diversity index across productive rearrangements. The table comes from immuneACCESS by way of TCRdb, which keeps in-frame sequences with V and J called. Part of the clones is missing from these tables; in studies checked, under half for an unresolved V gene and the rest for unknown reasons. V and J calls plus clone size are reproduced from that table; the DNA served to infer D and trimming. Within this sample are a few hundred thousand clones, with about 87% of them counted one time only. Together, the top ten hold 1.5% to 2% of the sample.

Whole blood was collected in K2EDTA tubes by collaborating institutions according to the institutions' own protocols. For TCRbeta analysis, collaborators shipped samples as frozen whole blood, isolated PBMCs, or DNA extracted from either of those sample types. Study-wide conclusions, independent of this receptor: How much clinical and demographic metadata was included differed by source and by participant, and the metadata was provided uncurated.

Input material: peripheral blood. Rearrangement joined TRBV6-6 to TRBJ2-7, with the D gene not clear enough to name. The source of this sequence is a man between 65 and 85 years old with acute or convalescent COVID-19. CDR3 loop: CASSYSGSGYEQYF. The DNA reads TGTGCCAGCAGTTACTCGGGCTCCGGCTACGAGCAGTACTTC.